These T cell receptor beta chains were read from a single sample in a study of cytomegalovirus exposure and HLA in healthy donors. TCRdb's copy holds only in-frame clones and misses some; the assay was immunoSEQ multiplex PCR. The top ten clones hold around 2.3% of a sample with about 90,000 clones, less than 85% of them seen once. Source material: PBMCs. These receptors originate from a man aged 18 to 29 in good health and CMV-seronegative. Both conserved end residues are part of each CDR3. Fields, in order: D gene, J gene, V gene, clone size, CDR3 protein, CDR3 DNA. D genes are given only for firm matches. Rows may omit the clone size; those that give it use once, few, many or a size class.

d_call: TRBD1
j_call: TRBJ2-1
v_call: TRBV5-1
clone_size: few
cdr3_aa: CASSLSGTGGLEQFF
cdr3_nt: TGCGCCAGCAGCTTGTCAGGGACAGGGGGTCTTGAGCAGTTCTTC

d_call: NA
j_call: TRBJ1-1
v_call: TRBV11-2
clone_size: once
cdr3_aa: CASSLGTGWDTEAFF
cdr3_nt: TGTGCCAGCAGCTTAGGAACCGGGTGGGACACTGAAGCTTTCTTT

d_call: TRBD2
j_call: TRBJ2-7
v_call: TRBV28
clone_size: NA
cdr3_aa: CASSLGTRSYEQYF
cdr3_nt: TGTGCCAGCAGCTTAGGGACTAGGTCCTACGAGCAGTACTTC

d_call: NA
j_call: TRBJ2-7
v_call: TRBV18
clone_size: NA
cdr3_aa: CASSPYNDEQYF
cdr3_nt: TGTGCCAGCTCACCTTACAACGACGAGCAGTACTTC

d_call: TRBD1
j_call: TRBJ1-3
v_call: TRBV5-6
clone_size: NA
cdr3_aa: CASSLQGENTIYF
cdr3_nt: TGTGCCAGCAGCCTTCAGGGGGAAAACACCATATATTTT

d_call: TRBD2
j_call: TRBJ2-1
v_call: TRBV13
clone_size: NA
cdr3_aa: CASSVRGLAGSQFF
cdr3_nt: TGTGCCAGCAGCGTCCGTGGACTAGCGGGATCCCAGTTCTTC

d_call: NA
j_call: TRBJ2-5
v_call: TRBV30
clone_size: NA
cdr3_aa: CAWSPGRGETQYF
cdr3_nt: TGTGCCTGGAGTCCCGGTCGGGGAGAGACCCAGTACTTC

d_call: NA
j_call: TRBJ1-2
v_call: TRBV7-2
clone_size: once
cdr3_aa: CASSLERGASYTF
cdr3_nt: TGTGCCAGCAGCTTAGAACGGGGGGCTAGCTACACCTTC

d_call: NA
j_call: TRBJ1-1
v_call: TRBV30
clone_size: once
cdr3_aa: CAWKRGYTEAFF
cdr3_nt: TGTGCCTGGAAAAGGGGATACACTGAAGCTTTCTTT

d_call: TRBD2
j_call: TRBJ2-7
v_call: TRBV5-1
clone_size: few
cdr3_aa: CASSPGGSSYEQYF
cdr3_nt: TGCGCCAGCAGCCCCGGGGGGAGCTCCTACGAGCAGTACTTC

d_call: TRBD1
j_call: TRBJ1-3
v_call: TRBV18
clone_size: NA
cdr3_aa: CASSPRTGGGNTIYF
cdr3_nt: TGTGCCAGCTCACCCCGGACAGGGGGAGGAAACACCATATATTTT

d_call: TRBD1
j_call: TRBJ1-1
v_call: TRBV7-9
clone_size: NA
cdr3_aa: CASSPNPRTGVFPEAFF
cdr3_nt: TGTGCCAGCAGCCCTAACCCCCGGACAGGGGTTTTCCCTGAAGCTTTCTTT

d_call: NA
j_call: TRBJ1-5
v_call: TRBV2
clone_size: few
cdr3_aa: CASTRDNQPQHF
cdr3_nt: TGTGCCAGCACCAGGGACAATCAGCCCCAGCATTTT

d_call: NA
j_call: TRBJ1-2
v_call: TRBV5-1
clone_size: NA
cdr3_aa: CASSTPGGAGHGYTF
cdr3_nt: TGCGCCAGCAGCACCCCCGGCGGAGCTGGCCATGGCTACACCTTC

d_call: TRBD2
j_call: TRBJ2-7
v_call: TRBV11-2
clone_size: once
cdr3_aa: CASRATSGRNEQYF
cdr3_nt: TGTGCCAGCAGGGCGACTAGCGGGAGGAACGAGCAGTACTTC

d_call: NA
j_call: TRBJ1-1
v_call: TRBV18
clone_size: NA
cdr3_aa: CASSSKTGYRGTEAFF
cdr3_nt: TGTGCCAGCTCATCCAAAACAGGGTATCGGGGCACTGAAGCTTTCTTT

d_call: TRBD2
j_call: TRBJ2-3
v_call: TRBV9
clone_size: NA
cdr3_aa: CASSQDPAPSRGSDTQYF
cdr3_nt: TGTGCCAGCAGCCAAGACCCCGCCCCCTCGCGCGGGAGTGATACGCAGTATTTT

d_call: TRBD1
j_call: TRBJ1-5
v_call: TRBV15
clone_size: NA
cdr3_aa: CATSRLPGQGWEQPQHF
cdr3_nt: TGTGCCACCAGTCGACTTCCGGGACAGGGGTGGGAGCAGCCCCAGCATTTT

d_call: NA
j_call: TRBJ1-5
v_call: TRBV6-5
clone_size: NA
cdr3_aa: CASSYTGGNQPQHF
cdr3_nt: TGTGCCAGCAGTTACACGGGTGGCAATCAGCCCCAGCATTTT

d_call: TRBD2
j_call: TRBJ2-7
v_call: TRBV10-3
clone_size: NA
cdr3_aa: CAISDGLAAQEQYF
cdr3_nt: TGTGCCATCAGTGACGGGCTAGCGGCGCAGGAGCAGTACTTC

d_call: NA
j_call: TRBJ2-3
v_call: TRBV7-9
clone_size: once
cdr3_aa: CASSSRRSKPDTQYF
cdr3_nt: TGTGCCAGCAGCTCGCGCAGGTCGAAGCCAGATACGCAGTATTTT

d_call: NA
j_call: TRBJ2-6
v_call: TRBV6-4
clone_size: medium-sized
cdr3_aa: CASSREPGSGANVLTF
cdr3_nt: TGTGCCAGCAGTCGGGAGCCCGGGTCTGGGGCCAACGTCCTGACTTTC

d_call: TRBD2
j_call: TRBJ2-5
v_call: TRBV5-1
clone_size: NA
cdr3_aa: CASSLPLGLAGETQYF
cdr3_nt: TGCGCCAGCAGCTTGCCCTTAGGACTAGCGGGAGAGACCCAGTACTTC

d_call: NA
j_call: TRBJ2-1
v_call: TRBV6-1
clone_size: NA
cdr3_aa: CASRGSGGERGEQFF
cdr3_nt: TGTGCCAGCAGGGGGTCTGGAGGGGAGAGAGGTGAGCAGTTCTTC

d_call: TRBD1
j_call: TRBJ1-5
v_call: TRBV19
clone_size: NA
cdr3_aa: CASSIGGTGGNNQPQHF
cdr3_nt: TGTGCCAGTAGTATAGGTGGGACAGGGGGGAACAATCAGCCCCAGCATTTT

d_call: NA
j_call: TRBJ2-7
v_call: TRBV5-3
clone_size: once
cdr3_aa: CARSFTGEVPYEQYF
cdr3_nt: TGTGCCAGAAGCTTCACGGGGGAAGTTCCTTACGAGCAGTACTTC

d_call: TRBD2
j_call: TRBJ2-7
v_call: TRBV7-6
clone_size: NA
cdr3_aa: CASSRSGGPYEQYF
cdr3_nt: TGTGCCAGCAGCCGAAGCGGGGGGCCCTACGAGCAGTACTTC